This paragraph reports one T cell receptor beta chain. Antigen: not known. CDR3 length equals 18 residues. V trimming: 0 bases; J trimming: 0 bases; junction bases outside the gene matches: 4. Germline loops: CDR1 ENHRY, CDR2 SYGVKD. The study ran its PCR with 60 Vbeta and 13 Jbeta primers. Sequencing was performed with immunoSEQ multiplex PCR; in TCRdb, only in-frame clones are kept and a portion is missing. The sample data list under 200,000 clones. This entry is derived from a study of cytomegalovirus exposure and HLA in healthy donors. At the level of the study: Unique TCRs numbering some 93 million, obtained from HLA-typed donors, made up an early data release. Study results and limitations: A likely sequencing artifact accounted for one observed cluster of highly shared sequence variants.

The origin of this receptor is a man aged 25 to 45 in good health and CMV-seronegative. This rearrangement joins TRBV10-3 to TRBJ2-3, with TRBD2 identical over 12 bases. Source material: PBMCs. This CDR3 is CAISESTSGSTSTDTQYF. Written as DNA, the CDR3 is TGTGCCATCAGTGAGTCGACTAGCGGGAGTACTAGCACAGATACGCAGTATTTT.